This T cell receptor beta chain was profiled in a study of post-analysis software for immune sequencing data. Across the whole study: Patients had relapsing-remitting, secondary progressive or progressive-relapsing multiple sclerosis; some lacked subtype.

This clonotype was counted between two and nine times. The antigen remains undetermined. There are 13 residues in the CDR3. Germline V CDR1 and CDR2: MNHNS, SASEGT. V dropped 7 bases and J dropped 3; count of bases not matched to a gene: 6. Unique molecular identifiers were built into the TCR beta cDNA libraries. A population of roughly 0.85 to 11 million T cells gave rise to roughly 500,000 cDNA molecules. TCRdb independently ran MiXCR on the PCR reads; one entry per CDR3 protein. The table lists 650,000 to 900,000 distinct CDR3 sequences, roughly 50% of them singletons. The study's findings and limits: Among 5 or 6 TRBV segments more frequent in patients than controls were TRBV5-6, TRBV5-1 and TRBV20-1. The F measure placed samples prepared in the same batch into strongly shared clusters.

The chain joins TRBV6-1 to TRBJ2-7; 7 nucleotides match TRBD2. The receptor was isolated from a girl aged 5 to 17 with multiple sclerosis. Sequenced: blood. The chain's CDR3 is CASTRGEGYEQYF. The CDR3 DNA reads TGTGCCAGCACTCGGGGGGAAGGCTACGAGCAGTACTTC.